The TCR beta chain described here comes from a study of cytomegalovirus exposure and HLA in healthy donors. Study-wide points: Cytomegalovirus-associated status was assigned to some 160 TCR beta chains. TCR beta V- and J-gene trimming was later associated with a missense DCLRE1C variant.

Despite likely unrecorded immune exposures, the donors were nominally healthy at the time of sampling. On this clone itself: Antigen unknown.

The study ran its PCR with 60 Vbeta and 13 Jbeta primers. The protocol was immunoSEQ multiplex PCR, while the TCRdb copy is restricted to in-frame clones and leaves out a portion. The repertoire consists of about 150,000 clones, with around 87% occurring once and the leading ten covering under 6.5%. Material: PBMCs. The sequence came from a woman aged 30 to 39 in good health and CMV-seronegative.

CDR3: CASSLSTGGLGSIQYF. The CDR3 region has the DNA TGTGCCAGCAGCTTATCCACAGGGGGGCTGGGGAGCATTCAGTACTTC. The chain combines TRBV13 with TRBJ2-4; 8 bases map to TRBD1. The CDR3 runs 16 residues. V lost 2 bases to trimming and J lost 9 bases; unmatched junction nucleotides: 12. Germline assignment: CDR1 PRHDT and CDR2 FYEKMQ (reference sequence).